This T cell receptor (beta chain) was sequenced in a study of T cells in Graves' hyperthyroidism and ophthalmopathy. Study outcomes and limitations: Most thyroid clonotypes expanded above 0.001 appeared in blood too.

TCR beta CDR3 sequences were amplified from RNA transcripts. First-round RT-PCR targeting the TCR CDR3 was performed with the HTBI primer set. TCRdb fed the multiplex PCR reads into MiXCR, producing one record per CDR3 protein. Here the sample spans some 440,000 distinct CDR3 sequences, roughly 14% being singletons. This clonotype has ten or more counts. The target antigen is unknown. The study defined stable Graves' hyperthyroidism as no ophthalmopathy progression within 18 months. Germline values: CDR1 SGHRS, CDR2 YFSETQ. The CDR3 has 14 amino acids. The V and J ends lost 0 bases and 10 bases, in that order; junction bases with no gene match: 7.

The source material was blood. The V gene is TRBV5-1, the J gene TRBJ2-1; TRBD1 aligns across 7 bases. The TCR was taken from a young woman with Graves' hyperthyroidism. The CDR3 DNA reads TGCGCCAGCAGCTTGGGACAGGGTATTGGCGAGCAGTTCTTC. Translation: CASSLGQGIGEQFF.